These T cell receptor beta chains were read from a single sample in a study of cytomegalovirus exposure and HLA in healthy donors. Libraries were prepared by immunoSEQ multiplex PCR; TCRdb keeps only in-frame clonotypes and omits some of them. Among approximately 120,000 clones, roughly 71% were seen once, and the ten largest hold 5.4%. The sequenced material came from PBMCs. The receptors derive from an older woman in good health and CMV-seropositive. Each CDR3 is given with its conserved first and last residue. The D gene is left open where the match is weak. Expanded clones get a size class; other rows say once, few or many, or leave the size out.

abundance,j_gene,d_gene,v_gene,CDR3aa,CDR3nt
.,TRBJ2-7,TRBD1,TRBV5-5,CASSLVAWTGVGSLGYEQYF,TGTGCCAGCAGCTTGGTGGCATGGACAGGAGTCGGGTCATTGGGCTACGAGCAGTACTTC
.,TRBJ2-7,.,TRBV5-1,CASSPVAPSYEQYF,TGCGCCAGCAGCCCGGTCGCGCCTTCCTACGAGCAGTACTTC
.,TRBJ2-6,TRBD1,TRBV5-1,CASSSTVGTGGVLSSGANVLTF,TGCGCCAGCAGCTCCACGGTGGGGACAGGGGGCGTATTAAGCTCTGGGGCCAACGTCCTGACTTTC
.,TRBJ2-7,TRBD1,TRBV7-9,CASSRDSLSYEQYF,TGTGCCAGCAGCCGGGACAGCCTTTCCTACGAGCAGTACTTC
.,TRBJ2-7,TRBD1,TRBV19,CASSNRGYYEQYF,TGTGCCAGTAGTAACAGGGGTTACTACGAGCAGTACTTC
few,TRBJ2-3,.,TRBV5-1,CASSPQITDTQYF,TGCGCCAGCAGTCCACAGATCACAGATACGCAGTATTTT
.,TRBJ2-7,TRBD2,TRBV7-2,CASSTSGGSSYEQYF,TGTGCCAGCAGCACCAGCGGGGGCAGCTCCTACGAGCAGTACTTC
.,TRBJ1-1,TRBD1,TRBV19,CASITTGVGFPEAFF,TGTGCCAGTATCACCACAGGGGTTGGGTTCCCTGAAGCTTTCTTT
.,TRBJ1-1,TRBD1,TRBV5-1,CASSPRTGRGTEAFF,TGCGCCAGCAGCCCCCGGACAGGGCGAGGCACTGAAGCTTTCTTT
.,TRBJ2-1,TRBD1,TRBV15,CATSGQGRSNEQFF,TGTGCCACCAGCGGACAGGGGAGGAGCAATGAGCAGTTCTTC
.,TRBJ1-1,TRBD1,TRBV5-1,CASSSRPDRDTEAFF,TGCGCCAGCAGCTCCCGCCCCGACAGGGACACTGAAGCTTTCTTT
.,TRBJ2-1,.,TRBV7-2,CASSLTSLNNEQFF,TGTGCCAGCAGCTTAACTAGCCTCAACAATGAGCAGTTCTTC
.,TRBJ2-7,.,TRBV29-1,CSVRSPYEQYF,TGCAGCGTTCGTAGCCCCTACGAGCAGTACTTC
.,TRBJ1-5,.,TRBV12-5,CASGLWGRDNQPQHF,TGTGCTAGTGGTTTGTGGGGGCGAGACAATCAGCCCCAGCATTTT
.,TRBJ2-5,.,TRBV30,CAWSVGGGGETQYF,TGTGCCTGGAGTGTAGGAGGGGGCGGGGAGACCCAGTACTTC
few,TRBJ1-1,TRBD1,TRBV10-3,CAISTGGTEAFF,TGTGCCATCAGCACAGGGGGCACTGAAGCTTTCTTT
.,TRBJ1-1,.,TRBV14,CASSLLTGTEAFF,TGTGCCAGCAGCCTCTTGACTGGCACTGAAGCTTTCTTT
.,TRBJ2-7,.,TRBV13,CASSPTRGSYEQYF,TGTGCCAGCAGCCCTACCAGGGGCTCCTACGAGCAGTACTTC
once,TRBJ2-2,.,TRBV6-5,CASSPRGGSGELFF,TGTGCCAGCAGCCCGAGGGGGGGATCCGGGGAGCTGTTTTTT
once,TRBJ2-3,TRBD2,TRBV29-1,CSVWGLAGGTTDTQYF,TGCAGCGTTTGGGGACTAGCGGGGGGGACCACAGATACGCAGTATTTT
.,TRBJ2-1,.,TRBV4-1,CASSQDRRESYNEQFF,TGCGCCAGCAGCCAAGATAGGAGGGAATCCTACAATGAGCAGTTCTTC
.,TRBJ2-6,TRBD1,TRBV18,CASSATGPRTGANVLTF,TGTGCCAGCTCAGCGACAGGGCCTAGGACTGGGGCCAACGTCCTGACTTTC
.,TRBJ2-7,TRBD2,TRBV5-1,CASSWGLAGTYEQYF,TGCGCCAGCAGCTGGGGGCTAGCGGGCACCTACGAGCAGTACTTC
.,TRBJ2-1,.,TRBV19,CASRYRDGIDEQFF,TGTGCCAGTAGGTACAGGGATGGTATCGATGAGCAGTTCTTC
.,TRBJ1-2,TRBD1,TRBV27,CASSPGQGLGYGYTF,TGTGCCAGCAGTCCCGGACAGGGGCTGGGGTATGGCTACACCTTC